A selection of T cell receptor beta chains follows, all from one sample in a study of T cell repertoires in cytomegalovirus infection. These receptors' antigens are unknown. TCRdb recomputed calls from the reads with MiXCR, one row per CDR3 protein. The table shows some 350,000 distinct CDR3 sequences, with approximately 30% occurring only once. Sequenced here: cultured PBMCs, sampled from culture after CMV antigen stimulation. These receptors originate from a human donor in good health (CMV status not recorded). Some clones in this sample may be carry-over from other donors' samples. CDR3s include the opening cysteine and the closing phenylalanine or tryptophan. Some rows have no size entry. The others give once, few or many, or a class for an expanded clone.

clone_size j_call cdr3_length v_call cdr3_aa
few TRBJ2-5 18 TRBV12-3/TRBV12-4 CASSLAPGAGRGQETQYF
. TRBJ1-1 14 TRBV28 CASSLSGSEAEAFF
few TRBJ1-4 18 TRBV6-6 CASSTPLGGSTTNEKLFF
. TRBJ2-7 14 TRBV28 CASSVLGGSYEQYF
few TRBJ2-5 15 TRBV5-4 CASSLGGRVQETQYF
. TRBJ1-1 17 TRBV10-3 CAISARAGKGNTTEAFF
few TRBJ2-1 13 TRBV7-2 CASSPPPYNEQFF
. TRBJ2-1 15 TRBV7-2 CASSLGPISYNEQFF
few TRBJ1-1 15 TRBV7-9 CASSLGQGKITEAFF
few TRBJ1-1 15 TRBV12-3/TRBV12-4 CASRAQTGANTEAFF
medium-sized TRBJ1-6 14 TRBV7-3 CASSSGGENSPLHF
few TRBJ2-7 14 TRBV6-2/TRBV6-3 CASTPGGKKDEQYF
few TRBJ2-5 16 TRBV11-2 CASSSTSGRAPETQYF
. TRBJ1-1 15 TRBV20-1 CSARDWEGSNTEAFF
. TRBJ1-5 15 TRBV15 CATSRVEGKNQPQHF
. TRBJ2-7 19 TRBV27 CASSLFKSSGLARRHEQYF
. TRBJ2-5 12 TRBV29-1 CSVGRLQETQYF
few TRBJ1-5 13 TRBV10-3 CAISVQGDQPQHF
. TRBJ1-5 16 TRBV12-3/TRBV12-4 CASSLEGASGNQPQHF
few TRBJ2-1 13 TRBV6-5 CASSYSAVNEQFF
many TRBJ2-1 15 TRBV7-2 CASSSLGQGKNEQFF
few TRBJ1-2 11 TRBV27 CASSGGYGYTF
. TRBJ2-7 13 TRBV7-2 CASSFAGPYEQYF
. TRBJ2-3 16 TRBV10-2 CASSEDSSMFRNTQYF
. TRBJ2-7 14 TRBV20-1 CSAKSGTGMYEQYF
. TRBJ2-7 14 TRBV5-1 CASSWKGSSYEQYF
. TRBJ2-1 15 TRBV4-3 CASSRRLAAFNEQFF
. TRBJ2-3 20 TRBV7-2 CASSLEIPGLAPRPTDTQYF
. TRBJ2-2 16 TRBV19 CASKPWTPVQHGELFF
few TRBJ2-2 16 TRBV4-1 CASSQTGLLATGELFF
. TRBJ2-5 12 TRBV29-1 CSVGQDRETQYF
. TRBJ2-7 16 TRBV27 CASRPGLAGLSYEQYF
few TRBJ2-1 15 TRBV5-4 CASSLGAEMVNEQFF
many TRBJ2-1 17 TRBV11-3 CASSLARTSGSYNEQFF
. TRBJ2-7 17 TRBV6-5 CASSLSLGTGGAYEQYF
. TRBJ2-1 16 TRBV6-8 CASSRIAGGYYNEQFF
few TRBJ1-6 13 TRBV19 CASMGDGYSPLHF
many TRBJ2-4 14 TRBV7-2 CASSQGPLLNIQYF
once TRBJ1-1 12 TRBV29-1 CSVAGQGTEAFF
. TRBJ1-2 18 TRBV7-2 CASSNRRSGEAANYGYTF
. TRBJ1-2 14 TRBV15 CATSRGAAGYGYTF
. TRBJ2-5 12 TRBV12-3/TRBV12-4 CASGPLRETQYF
few TRBJ2-1 20 TRBV6-6 CASSYRTGVLEEKSYNEQFF
. TRBJ2-7 13 TRBV28 CASSSFSSYEQYF
. TRBJ2-1 15 TRBV19 CASSITSGRRGEQFF
few TRBJ2-5 16 TRBV7-2 CASSPGLAGVQETQYF
few TRBJ1-1 14 TRBV10-2 CASRSQAMNTEAFF
. TRBJ2-3 13 TRBV30 CAWAGTDTDTQYF
. TRBJ1-2 16 TRBV7-9 CASSRDRVEANYGYTF
few TRBJ2-7 14 TRBV7-8 CASSQGHRSYEQYF
. TRBJ1-1 13 TRBV2 CASMERVNTEAFF
few TRBJ1-2 13 TRBV7-2 CASSLGRVGGYTF
. TRBJ1-1 17 TRBV10-3 CAISEIGTGGMNTEAFF